This entry lists 24 T cell receptor beta chains sequenced from one sample in a study of patients and donors after allogeneic stem cell transplantation. Each CDR3 protein is one row after TCRdb ran MiXCR on the RT-PCR reads. This sample has about 960,000 distinct CDR3 sequences, with 15% to 20% found just once. Sequencing used blood, either unsorted or a sorted T cell fraction (not recorded which). Receptors were obtained from a human donor who was either an allogeneic HSCT recipient or a stem cell or donor lymphocyte infusion donor (not recorded which). It is not recorded whose cells these are; they may come from a transplant donor.

The chain recombines TRBV15 with TRBJ2-7; D unclear. Per the germline V gene, CDR1 is LNHNV and CDR2 is YYDKDF (reference sequence). The CDR3 length is 15 residues. The V end was cut by 0 bases, the J end by 1 base, with 10 bases between. The CDR3 spells CATSRDKGVSYEQYF. CDR3 sequence (DNA): TGTGCCACCAGCAGAGATAAAGGCGTATCCTACGAGCAGTACTTC.

This clonotype was detected a few times. The V gene is TRBV18, the J gene TRBJ2-7, with TRBD2 matching 10 bases. V was pared by 6 bases and J by 1 base, with 6 bases of the junction left unmatched. CDR1 is KGHSH, CDR2 LQKENI, per germline. The CDR3 contains 15 residues. The CDR3 reads CASSVTSGSSYEQYF. CDR3 sequence (DNA): TGTGCCAGCTCCGTGACTAGCGGGTCTTCCTACGAGCAGTACTTC.

The V call is TRBV20-1, the J call TRBJ1-5; weak D call: TRBD1 (5 bases). The V end lost 5 bases, the J end lost 0 bases, and 20 bases lay between the germline ends. Per the germline V gene, CDR1 is DFQATT and CDR2 is SNEGSKA (reference sequence). The length of the CDR3 is 17 residues. The CDR3 protein is CSAVGSAGGTSNQPQHF. The CDR3 DNA sequence: TGCAGTGCTGTCGGATCGGCTGGAGGGACTAGCAATCAGCCCCAGCATTTT.

This clonotype showed up many times. V is TRBV5-1 and J is TRBJ2-4, with 12 bases that match TRBD1. V was pared by 2 bases and J by 3 bases, with 6 bases of the junction left unmatched. The CDR3 spans 17 residues. Germline V gene lookup returns CDR1 SGHRS and CDR2 YFSETQ. The CDR3 sequence is CASSLRDRGLDKNIQYF. In nucleotides, the CDR3 is TGCGCCAGCAGCTTAAGGGACAGGGGGCTGGACAAAAACATTCAGTACTTC.

V is TRBV9 and J is TRBJ2-1; TRBD2 might be the D (6 bases). CDR3 length equals 20 residues. Per germline, CDR1 SGDLS and CDR2 YYNGEE. V lost 0 bases and J 2 bases, leaving 24 bases between the germline ends. In DNA, the CDR3 is TGTGCCAGCAGCGTAGGTGTCATGGGCGTGAGCGGGCGTACCTACAATGAGCAGTTCTTC. Translated, it gives CASSVGVMGVSGRTYNEQFF.

Only a few counts were recorded for this clonotype. The genes are TRBV7-6 and TRBJ2-7; a weak D match, TRBD1 (5 bases). V lost 5 bases and J 0 bases, leaving 14 bases between the germline ends. The CDR3 spans 15 residues. Germline V gene data show CDR1 as SGHVS and CDR2 as FNYEAQ. CDR3 coding DNA: TGTGCCAGCAGCGCCGACAGCTATACCTCCTACGAGCAGTACTTC. It yields the protein CASSADSYTSYEQYF.

CDR3 coding DNA: TGTGCCACCAGAGGACAGCCTAGCACAGATACGCAGTATTTT. Protein product: CATRGQPSTDTQYF. This chain joins TRBV24-1 and TRBJ2-3; possibly TRBD1 for D (6 bases). Germline V gene data show CDR1 as KGHDR and CDR2 as SFDVKD. CDR3 length: 14 amino acids. Trimming took 7 bases from V and 0 from J, leaving 10 bases between them.

The chain couples TRBV4-2 to TRBJ2-2, with D possibly matching TRBD2 (6 bases). Trimming removed 4 bases at V and 5 bases at J, with 17 bases between. The CDR3 consists of 16 residues. Germline values: CDR1 LGHNA, CDR2 YNFKEQ. This CDR3 is CASSLSLGGETGELFF. The CDR3 coding sequence is TGTGCCAGCAGCCTATCTCTTGGCGGGGAAACCGGGGAGCTGTTTTTT.

The CDR3 DNA reads TGTGCCAGCAGCGTTTCCGGGATAGCGCGCTCCATGAACACTGAAGCTTTCTTT. It encodes CASSVSGIARSMNTEAFF. The chain uses TRBV9 and TRBJ1-1; the D is unclear. The CDR3 extends over 18 amino acids. Per the germline V gene, CDR1 is SGDLS and CDR2 is YYNGEE. V gave up 2 bases and J gave up 0 bases, with 20 bases separating them.

This clonotype occurred a few times. The J gene is TRBJ2-1, the V gene TRBV5-1; D possibly matches TRBD1 or TRBD2 (6 bases each). This CDR3 has 13 amino acids. Germline-derived CDR1 and CDR2 are SGHRS and YFSETQ. V lost 7 bases and J 7 bases, leaving 15 bases between the germline ends. CDR3: CASGGGGRNEQFF. Written as DNA, the CDR3 is TGCGCCAGCGGAGGAGGGGGGCGGAATGAGCAGTTCTTC.

V and J are TRBV6-2 or TRBV6-3 and TRBJ2-5, with 11 bases matching TRBD1. V trimming: 4 bases; J trimming: 6 bases; junction bases outside the gene matches: 10. CDR3 size: 16 residues. In germline, CDR1 is MNHEY, CDR2 SVGEGT. CDR3 nucleotide sequence: TGTGCCAGCAGTTTTTCGACCCGGGACAGGGGGAAGACCCAGTACTTC. Translation gives CASSFSTRDRGKTQYF.

The sample holds a few counts of this clonotype. The chain carries TRBV20-1 and TRBJ2-1; 9 bases agree with TRBD2. J lost 1 base, V lost 4 bases, and 8 bases had no gene match. CDR3 length: 16 residues. Germline values: CDR1 DFQATT, CDR2 SNEGSKA (reference sequence). CDR3 residues: CSAMGSGGISYNEQFF. CDR3 DNA sequence: TGCAGTGCTATGGGGAGCGGGGGGATATCCTACAATGAGCAGTTCTTC.

This sequence joins TRBV12-3 or TRBV12-4 and TRBJ1-1; 7 bases agree with TRBD1. The CDR3 length is 14 residues. Trimming removed 3 bases from V and 3 bases from J; junction bases left unmatched: 4. CDR3 nucleotide sequence: TGTGCCAGCAGTTTCACAGGGGCGCACACTGAAGCTTTCTTT. Residues: CASSFTGAHTEAFF.

The V gene is TRBV7-8, the J gene TRBJ2-4, with 9 bases that match TRBD2. Trimming at V came to 4 bases and at J to 8 bases, leaving 12 bases not matched to a gene. The CDR3 spans 16 residues. CDR1 SGHVS and CDR2 FQNEAQ come from the germline V gene. CDR3 nucleotides: TGTGCCAGCAGCTCAGGGGGGCGGGAGGGCCCAGACATTCAGTACTTC. It yields the protein CASSSGGREGPDIQYF.

This clonotype was picked up a small number of times. J is TRBJ2-5 and V is TRBV4-1, with TRBD2 matching 7 bases. Germline V lookup: CDR1 MGHRA, CDR2 YSYEKL. V trimming: 4 bases; J trimming: 5 bases; junction bases outside the gene matches: 7. The CDR3 consists of 14 residues. This CDR3 reads CASSLGEGRETQYF. In nucleotides, the CDR3 is TGCGCCAGCAGCCTCGGGGAGGGGCGGGAGACCCAGTACTTC.

This clonotype was detected only once. V usage is TRBV25-1 and J usage is TRBJ2-2, with TRBD1 matching 8 bases. CDR3 size: 14 residues. V lost 6 bases to trimming and J lost 4 bases; unmatched junction nucleotides: 4. Per germline, CDR1 MGHDK and CDR2 SYGVNS. The CDR3 bases are TGTGCCAGCAGGCCCCAGGGGGCCACCGGGGAGCTGTTTTTT. This translates into CASRPQGATGELFF.

This clonotype was counted at least ten times. The chain combines TRBV4-2 with TRBJ2-7; D not certain. V was cut by 1 base and J by 7 bases, with 5 bases left in between. This CDR3 comprises 11 residues. Germline CDR1 LGHNA, CDR2 YNFKEQ. In nucleotides, the CDR3 is TGTGCCAGCAGCCAAGGGGCTGAGCAGTACTTC. Translating gives CASSQGAEQYF.

The chain links TRBV5-1 to TRBJ1-1, with TRBD1 as a possible D gene (5 bases). V lost 3 bases to trimming and J lost 5 bases, with 17 bases between them. The CDR3 is 15 residues long. Germline V gene sequence: CDR1 SGHRS, CDR2 YFSETQ. CDR3 sequence reads: CASSWGPDVRTEAFF. The CDR3 DNA reads as TGCGCCAGCAGCTGGGGACCTGACGTGAGGACTGAAGCTTTCTTT.

This clonotype has just a few counts. The chain links TRBV5-1 to TRBJ2-1; 13 nucleotides line up with TRBD2. The trim removed 2 bases at V and 4 bases at J, leaving 3 bases unmatched. Germline V gene lookup returns CDR1 SGHRS and CDR2 YFSETQ. The CDR3 sequence is 16 residues long. CDR3 sequence (DNA): TGCGCCAGCAGCTTCGGGACTAGCGGGGCTTACAATGAGCAGTTCTTC. Translating it yields CASSFGTSGAYNEQFF.

J is TRBJ1-1 and V is TRBV5-5; 9 bases match TRBD1. J was trimmed by 9 bases and V by 4 bases; bases with no gene match: 10. Germline loops: CDR1 SGHKS, CDR2 YYEKEE (reference sequence). This CDR3 has 14 amino acids. The CDR3 protein is CASSGTGGDFKAFF. The CDR3 DNA sequence: TGTGCCAGCAGCGGCACAGGGGGCGATTTTAAAGCTTTCTTT.

The chain combines TRBV30 with TRBJ1-2; D not certain. V was cut by 4 bases and J by 4 bases, with 16 bases left in between. CDR1 and CDR2 (germline): GTSNPN, SVGIG (reference sequence). CDR3 length: 14 amino acids. CDR3 sequence reads: CAWTHEAGGYGYTF. DNA for the CDR3: TGTGCCTGGACCCACGAGGCAGGAGGCTATGGCTACACCTTC. Full variable domain (rest looked up from reference TRBV30 and TRBJ1-2): SQTIHQWPATLVQPVGSPLSLECTVEGTSNPNLYWYRQAAGRGLQLLFYSVGIGQISSEVPQNLSASRPQDRQFILSSKKLLLSDSGFYLCAWTHEAGGYGYTFGSGTRLTVV.

In this sample, this clonotype turned up a few times. J is TRBJ2-7 and V is TRBV2, with D tentatively TRBD1 (5 bases). Trimming stripped 4 bases from V and 4 bases from J, with 11 bases between. Germline CDR1 is SNHLY and CDR2 is FYNNEI. The CDR3 is made up of 13 amino acids. CDR3 sequence (DNA): TGTGCCAGCAGTGGGACACCGAGGTACGAGCAGTACTTC. This translates into CASSGTPRYEQYF.

This clonotype was seen a handful of times. The chain carries TRBV3-1 and TRBJ1-3; D is undetermined. Germline CDR1 reads LGHDT; CDR2 reads YNNKEL (reference sequence). CDR3 length: 12 amino acids. V was trimmed by 1 base and J by 4 bases, leaving 2 bases between them. CDR3 region: CASSQAGNTIYF. As DNA, the CDR3 is TGTGCCAGCAGCCAAGCCGGAAACACCATATATTTT.

The table lists this clonotype with many counts. V usage is TRBV12-3 or TRBV12-4 and J usage is TRBJ2-7; D is undetermined. V lost 6 bases, J lost 6 bases, and 9 bases lay in between. The length of the CDR3 is 11 residues. The CDR3 loop reads CASSTQFEQYF. In nucleotides, the CDR3 is TGTGCCAGCAGCACTCAGTTCGAGCAGTACTTC.